Sequencing of this TCR beta chain was carried out in a study of blood T cell repertoires in COVID-19. Study-wide background: From T cells, B-cell-depleted T cells, or PBMCs came the material, which was cDNA or gDNA.

Per the germline V gene, CDR1 is LNHDA and CDR2 is SQIVND (reference sequence). There are 15 residues in the CDR3. Trimming stripped 3 bases from V and 4 bases from J, with 13 bases between. Here immunoSEQ multiplex PCR was the method, and the copy in TCRdb shows in-frame clones only, minus some. The sample contains about 120,000 clones, roughly three quarters of which appear only once. The chain joins TRBV19 to TRBJ1-5; unclear D gene. The TCR was taken from a human donor in a cohort sampled during active COVID-19. Sequencing used peripheral blood. This chain's CDR3 is CASSIYLAENQPQHF. DNA for the CDR3: TGTGCCAGTAGTATTTATTTAGCGGAGAATCAGCCCCAGCATTTT.